These 17 T cell receptor beta chains originate from one sample sequenced in a study of blood T cell repertoires in COVID-19. The data were produced by immunoSEQ multiplex PCR, yet TCRdb's version contains in-frame clones alone and is incomplete. The data hold about 190,000 clones, with roughly 85% observed a single time. The sequencing input was peripheral blood. These receptors came from a woman aged 80 or older with acute or convalescent COVID-19.

The rearrangement uses TRBV7-9 and TRBJ1-5; 7 bases fit TRBD1. The CDR3 runs to 14 residues. Germline V gene lookup returns CDR1 SEHNR and CDR2 FQNEAQ (reference sequence). After removal of 1 base from V and 4 bases from J, the junction contained 1 base not matched to a gene. This chain's CDR3 is CASSLGRGNQPQHF. CDR3 sequence (DNA): TGTGCCAGCAGCTTAGGCAGGGGGAATCAGCCCCAGCATTTT.

V usage is TRBV5-8 and J usage is TRBJ2-5; TRBD1 is a possible D gene (6 bases). This CDR3 is built from 15 residues. Germline assignment: CDR1 SGHTS and CDR2 YDEGEE. Trimming pared 4 bases from V and 2 bases from J, leaving 15 bases between. This chain's CDR3 is CASSELTGTQETQYF. DNA of the CDR3: TGTGCCAGCAGCGAACTAACAGGGACACAAGAGACCCAGTACTTC.

The chain combines TRBV6-5 with TRBJ2-5, with unresolved D. The CDR3 contains 11 residues. V gave up 4 bases and J gave up 5 bases, with 5 bases separating them. The germline CDR1 and CDR2 sequences are MNHEY and SVGAGI. CDR3 residues: CASSFSETQYF. In nucleotides, the CDR3 is TGTGCCAGCAGTTTTAGTGAGACCCAGTACTTC.

This chain links TRBV7-9 with TRBJ2-7; 7 bases are shared with TRBD1. The V gene end was trimmed by 6 bases and the J gene end by 7 bases; junction bases not matched to a gene: 9. Germline CDR1 and CDR2: SEHNR and FQNEAQ (reference sequence). This CDR3 region has 13 residues. The CDR3 DNA is TGTGCCAGCAGGTCGACAGGGCCAGGGGAGCAGTACTTC. This gives the protein CASRSTGPGEQYF.

This clone was seen only a few times. This rearrangement joins TRBV2 to TRBJ1-5; weak D call: TRBD1 (5 bases). Trimming shortened V by 4 bases and J by 7 bases, and 14 bases separated the two germline ends. The CDR3 is made up of 14 amino acids. Germline V gene sequence: CDR1 SNHLY, CDR2 FYNNEI. CDR3 bases: TGTGCCAGCAGTGTCCAAGGGGAAGGACAGCCCCAGCATTTT. It encodes CASSVQGEGQPQHF.

This rearrangement joins TRBV7-6 to TRBJ1-1, with 7 bases fitting TRBD1. Germline CDR1 SGHVS, CDR2 FNYEAQ. The ends lost 3 bases at V and 0 bases at J; junction bases unmatched: 7. The CDR3 sequence is 16 residues long. CDR3 DNA: TGTGCCAGCAGCTTGTTGACAGGGACCTTGAACACTGAAGCTTTCTTT. It codes for CASSLLTGTLNTEAFF.

This sequence joins TRBV3-1 (or the pseudogene TRBV3-2) and TRBJ1-5, with D hard to call. The V and J ends lost 0 bases and 8 bases respectively, with 8 bases between them. Germline values: CDR1 LGHDT, CDR2 YNNKEL (reference sequence). The length of the CDR3 is 13 residues. The CDR3 bases are TGTGCCAGCAGCCAAGAGGGCGGGAAGCCCCAGCATTTT. Protein: CASSQEGGKPQHF.

The rearrangement uses TRBV13 and TRBJ2-7, with 7 positions matching TRBD2. V was clipped by 3 bases and J by 3 bases; unmatched bases: 8. Germline-derived CDR1 and CDR2 are PRHDT and FYEKMQ (reference sequence). This CDR3 spans 15 amino acids. The CDR3 region has the DNA TGTGCCAGCAGCTTCGGGACTAAATGGGGCTACGAGCAGTACTTC. Its translation is CASSFGTKWGYEQYF.

CDR3 DNA: TGTGCCAGCAGCTCGGCTACTAGCGGGAGCTCGTACACCGGGGAGCTGTTTTTT. It specifies CASSSATSGSSYTGELFF. The rearrangement joins TRBV5-4 to TRBJ2-2, with 11 nucleotides matching TRBD2. Germline CDR1 and CDR2: SGHNT and YYREEE (reference sequence). The CDR3 has 18 amino acids. The ends lost 3 bases at V and 3 bases at J; junction bases unmatched: 10.

The genes are TRBV4-3 and TRBJ1-2; TRBD1 matches at 11 bases. The CDR3 spans 15 residues. The V segment lost 1 base and the J segment 8 bases; nucleotides outside the gene matches: 6. Germline V CDR1 and CDR2: LGHNA, YSLEER. The DNA of the CDR3 is TGCGCCAGCAGCCAAGTCCTGGGACAGGGGGTAGGCTACACCTTC. Protein: CASSQVLGQGVGYTF.

A few counts support this clone. The chain has TRBV18 and TRBJ2-2, with D unresolved. Trimming left V 2 bases short and J 5 bases short, with 9 bases between. The CDR3 length is 14 residues. Per germline, CDR1 KGHSH and CDR2 LQKENI. The CDR3 sequence: CASSPTTVTGELFF. Written as DNA, the CDR3 is TGTGCCAGCTCACCAACTACGGTTACCGGGGAGCTGTTTTTT.

The chain joins TRBV6-6 to TRBJ1-6, with 9 bases aligning to TRBD1. V was clipped by 5 bases and J by 6 bases; unmatched bases: 8. Germline CDR1 is MNHNY and CDR2 is SVGAGI (reference sequence). CDR3 length: 16 residues. In nucleotides, the CDR3 is TGTGCCAGCAGTGGACGGGGACAGGGAACTAATTCACCCCTCCACTTT. It specifies CASSGRGQGTNSPLHF.

This chain links TRBV6-2 or TRBV6-3 with TRBJ2-2; D unclear. The germline V and J ends were trimmed by 2 bases and 3 bases, with 7 bases remaining between them. Germline-derived CDR1 and CDR2 are MNHEY and SVGEGT. The CDR3 has 14 amino acids. CDR3 loop: CASSYVLYTGELFF. CDR3 in DNA: TGTGCCAGCAGTTACGTACTCTACACCGGGGAGCTGTTTTTT.

This clone was observed a few times. J is TRBJ2-1 and V is TRBV19; 13 bases are a match to TRBD2. Germline CDR1 LNHDA, CDR2 SQIVND (reference sequence). This CDR3 has 16 amino acids. J gave up 7 bases and V 4 bases, and 7 bases lay outside the gene matches. The CDR3: CASSTQPGLAGNEQFF. Here the CDR3 DNA reads TGTGCCAGTAGTACCCAACCGGGACTAGCGGGAAATGAGCAGTTCTTC. The complete variable domain, with remaining parts taken from reference TRBV19 and TRBJ2-1, reads DGGITQSPKYLFRKEGQNVTLSCEQNLNHDAMYWYRQDPGQGLRLIYYSQIVNDFQKGDIAEGYSVSREKKESFPLTVTSAQKNPTAFYLCASSTQPGLAGNEQFFGPGTRLTVL.

The chain is built from TRBV5-1 and TRBJ1-5, with D unresolved. Germline CDR1 SGHRS, CDR2 YFSETQ. V was shortened by 0 bases and J by 7 bases, with 11 bases between the two germline ends. This CDR3 is built from 14 residues. The CDR3 loop is CASSLGAGVQPQHF. Written as DNA, the CDR3 is TGCGCCAGCAGCTTGGGAGCAGGTGTACAGCCCCAGCATTTT. The full variable domain, completed using reference TRBV5-1 and TRBJ1-5, is KAGVTQTPRYLIKTRGQQVTLSCSPISGHRSVSWYQQTPGQGLQFLFEYFSETQRNKGNFPGRFSGRQFSNSRSEMNVSTLELGDSALYLCASSLGAGVQPQHFGDGTRLSIL.

The chain carries TRBV5-1 and TRBJ1-6, with 7 bases identical to TRBD1. The CDR3 totals 16 residues. Germline V CDR1 and CDR2: SGHRS, YFSETQ. Losses at the gene ends were 4 bases for V and 8 bases for J; bases not matched to a gene: 12. CDR3 nucleotide sequence: TGCGCCAGCAGCCCTCAAGGGGGCTCTCTTTATTCACCCCTCCACTTT. It specifies CASSPQGGSLYSPLHF.

The rearrangement links TRBV4-3 to TRBJ1-1; D is unclear. V lost 0 bases, J lost 0 bases, and 8 bases lay in between. Germline-derived CDR1 and CDR2 are LGHNA and YSLEER. The CDR3 covers 15 residues. The CDR3 region is CASSQDQPVNTEAFF. CDR3 coding DNA: TGCGCCAGCAGCCAAGATCAACCGGTGAACACTGAAGCTTTCTTT.